This passage covers 9 T cell receptor beta chains from one sample sequenced in a study of long-term antiretroviral therapy in people with HIV. Researchers ran immunoSEQ v3.0 at survey level. Sequencing used immunoSEQ multiplex PCR; TCRdb keeps in-frame clones, though not all of them. The sample shows 20,000 to 30,000 clones, about 87% of them seen only once. The material sequenced was unsorted PBMCs, taken 1.8 years before starting antiretroviral therapy. These receptors all stem from a middle-aged man with HIV.

This chain joins TRBV2 and TRBJ1-2, with a possible D match to TRBD1 (6 bases). CDR1 and CDR2 from the germline V gene are SNHLY and FYNNEI. This CDR3 is built from 13 residues. Trimming cost V 3 bases and J 5 bases, with 10 bases left between them. DNA for the CDR3: TGTGCCAGCAGTGACGAGGGGGTTTATGGCTACACCTTC. It codes for CASSDEGVYGYTF.

The V gene is TRBV29-1, the J gene TRBJ2-1, with TRBD2 matching 10 bases. CDR1 SQVTM and CDR2 ANQGSEA come from the germline V gene. The ends lost 6 bases at V and 2 bases at J; junction bases unmatched: 16. The CDR3 consists of 18 residues. The CDR3 nucleotides read TGCAGCGTAGACTGGGCTAGCGGGAGCCTAATCACCTACAATGAGCAGTTCTTC. Translating gives CSVDWASGSLITYNEQFF.

The chain recombines TRBV5-8 with TRBJ2-7; 10 bases align to TRBD1. The V and J ends lost 0 bases and 11 bases, in that order; junction bases with no gene match: 5. This CDR3 contains 13 residues. The germline V gene has CDR1 SGHTS and CDR2 YDEGEE. CDR3 sequence: CASSLGGTGDEYF. CDR3 coding DNA: TGTGCCAGCAGCTTGGGGGGGACAGGGGATGAGTACTTC.

The CDR3 loop reads CASSDRENTGELFF. The CDR3 DNA sequence: TGCGCCAGCTCAGACAGGGAGAACACCGGGGAGCTGTTTTTT. V usage is TRBV10-1 and J usage is TRBJ2-2; 7 bases fit TRBD1. The germline gives CDR1 WNHNN, CDR2 SYGVQD (reference sequence). This CDR3 has 14 amino acids. The J segment lost 1 base and the V segment lost 8 bases, leaving 4 bases of the junction unmatched.

The gene calls are TRBV18 and TRBJ1-5; D perhaps matches TRBD1 (5 bases). This CDR3 contains 16 residues. Trimming removed 0 bases from V and 9 bases from J, with 18 bases in between. Germline V gene lookup returns CDR1 KGHSH and CDR2 LQKENI. The CDR3 reads CASSPPGQGGGWPQHF. CDR3 sequence (DNA): TGTGCCAGCTCACCACCGGGGCAGGGCGGAGGTTGGCCCCAGCATTTT.

This clone was picked up a small number of times. The CDR3 bases are TGTGCCAGCAGCCCTGTCTTTAGTTCTGGGAGTGAAGCTTTCTTT. This encodes CASSPVFSSGSEAFF. The chain employs TRBV5-6 and TRBJ1-1; D unclear. The V end was cut by 4 bases, the J end by 7 bases, with 20 bases between. The CDR3 is 15 amino acids. CDR1 is SGHDT, CDR2 YYEEEE, per germline.

This chain uses TRBV5-1 with TRBJ1-4; D ambiguous. Per germline, CDR1 SGHRS and CDR2 YFSETQ. The CDR3 totals 15 residues. The V end was cut by 3 bases, the J end by 0 bases, with 9 bases between. The CDR3 DNA follows: TGCGCCAGCAGCTCCGCAGCTACAACTAATGAAAAACTGTTTTTT. Translating it yields CASSSAATTNEKLFF.

This clone was recorded only once. V is TRBV5-6 and J is TRBJ2-5; D is unclear. The CDR3 contains 13 residues. Trimming took off 0 bases at V and 4 bases at J, with 7 bases between the two ends. Germline V gene data show CDR1 as SGHDT and CDR2 as YYEEEE. In DNA form, the CDR3 reads TGTGCCAGCAGCTTGGCCGCCGGAGAGACCCAGTACTTC. Translating it yields CASSLAAGETQYF.

CDR3 coding DNA: TGCAGTGCTAGACCCACGAGGGTAGCTTTCTTT. Residues: CSARPTRVAFF. V and J are TRBV20-1 and TRBJ1-1; no reliable D call. Germline CDR1 is DFQATT and CDR2 is SNEGSKA (reference sequence). Trimming stripped 2 bases from V and 10 bases from J, with 11 bases between. The CDR3 has 11 amino acids.